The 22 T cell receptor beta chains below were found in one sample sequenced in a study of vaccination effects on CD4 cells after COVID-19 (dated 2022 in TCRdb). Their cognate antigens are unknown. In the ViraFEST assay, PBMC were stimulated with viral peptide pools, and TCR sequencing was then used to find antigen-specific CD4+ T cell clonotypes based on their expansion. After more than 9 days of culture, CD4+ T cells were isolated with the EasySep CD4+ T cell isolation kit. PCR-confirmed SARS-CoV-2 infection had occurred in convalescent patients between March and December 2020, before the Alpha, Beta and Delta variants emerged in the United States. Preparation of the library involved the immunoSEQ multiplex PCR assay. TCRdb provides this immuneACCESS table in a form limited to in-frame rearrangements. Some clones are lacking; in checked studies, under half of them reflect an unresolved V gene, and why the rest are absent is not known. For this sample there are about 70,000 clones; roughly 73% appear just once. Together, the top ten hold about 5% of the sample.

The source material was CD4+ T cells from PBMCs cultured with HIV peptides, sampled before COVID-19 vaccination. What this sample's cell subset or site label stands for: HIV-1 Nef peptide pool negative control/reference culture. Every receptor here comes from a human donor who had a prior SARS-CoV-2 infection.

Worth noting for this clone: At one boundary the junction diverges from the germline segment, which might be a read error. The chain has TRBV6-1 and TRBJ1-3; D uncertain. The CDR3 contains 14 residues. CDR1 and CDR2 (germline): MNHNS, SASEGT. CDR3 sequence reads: CASGDGAFGNTIYF. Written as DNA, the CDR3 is TGTGCCAGCGGTGACGGAGCTTTTGGGAACACCATATATTTT.

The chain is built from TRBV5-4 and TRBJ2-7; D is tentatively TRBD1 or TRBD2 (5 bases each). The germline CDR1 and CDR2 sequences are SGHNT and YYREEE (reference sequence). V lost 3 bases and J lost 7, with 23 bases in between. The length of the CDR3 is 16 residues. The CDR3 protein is CASSSGVRAGSGEQYF. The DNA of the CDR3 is TGTGCCAGCAGCTCCGGTGTGAGGGCAGGGTCGGGGGAGCAGTACTTC. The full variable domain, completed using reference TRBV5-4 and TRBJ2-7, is ETGVTQSPTHLIKTRGQQVTLRCSSQSGHNTVSWYQQALGQGPQFIFQYYREEENGRGNFPPRFSGLQFPNYSSELNVNALELDDSALYLCASSSGVRAGSGEQYFGPGTRLTVT.

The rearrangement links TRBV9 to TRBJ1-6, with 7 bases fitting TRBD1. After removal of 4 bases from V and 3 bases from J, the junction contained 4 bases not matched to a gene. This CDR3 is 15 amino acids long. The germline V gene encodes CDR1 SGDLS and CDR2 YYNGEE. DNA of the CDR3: TGTGCCAGCAGCCCAGGACAGGTCTATAATTCACCCCTCCACTTT. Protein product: CASSPGQVYNSPLHF.

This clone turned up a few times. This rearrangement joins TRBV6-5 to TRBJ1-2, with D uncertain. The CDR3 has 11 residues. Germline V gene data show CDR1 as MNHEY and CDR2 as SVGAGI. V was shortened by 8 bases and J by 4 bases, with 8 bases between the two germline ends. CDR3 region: CASHSTYGYTF. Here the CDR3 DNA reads TGTGCCAGCCACTCAACCTATGGCTACACCTTC.

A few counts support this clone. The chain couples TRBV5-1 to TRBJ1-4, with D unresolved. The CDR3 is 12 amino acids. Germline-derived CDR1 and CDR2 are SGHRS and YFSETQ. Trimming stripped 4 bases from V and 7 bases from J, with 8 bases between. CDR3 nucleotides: TGCGCCAGCAGCATCGCGGGTGAAAAACTGTTTTTT. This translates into CASSIAGEKLFF.

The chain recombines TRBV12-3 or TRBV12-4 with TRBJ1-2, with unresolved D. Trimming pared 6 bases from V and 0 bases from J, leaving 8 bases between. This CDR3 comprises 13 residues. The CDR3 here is CASRPSANYGYTF. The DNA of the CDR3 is TGTGCCAGCAGGCCCTCAGCTAACTATGGCTACACCTTC.

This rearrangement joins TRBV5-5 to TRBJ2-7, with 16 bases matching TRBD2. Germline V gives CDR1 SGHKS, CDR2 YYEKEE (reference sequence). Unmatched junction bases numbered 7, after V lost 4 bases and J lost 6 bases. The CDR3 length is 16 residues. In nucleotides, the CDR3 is TGTGCCAGCAGCCTGACCGGGACTAGCGGGAGGGGCGAGCAGTACTTC. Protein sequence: CASSLTGTSGRGEQYF.

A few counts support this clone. CDR3 in DNA: TGTGCCAGCAGCTCCGAGACAAGCAGCTATGAGCAGTTCTTC. It specifies CASSSETSSYEQFF. The V gene is TRBV5-4, the J gene TRBJ2-1; D gene ambiguous. Trimming took off 3 bases at V and 8 bases at J, with 15 bases between the two ends. Germline-derived CDR1 and CDR2 are SGHNT and YYREEE (reference sequence). The CDR3 runs 14 residues.

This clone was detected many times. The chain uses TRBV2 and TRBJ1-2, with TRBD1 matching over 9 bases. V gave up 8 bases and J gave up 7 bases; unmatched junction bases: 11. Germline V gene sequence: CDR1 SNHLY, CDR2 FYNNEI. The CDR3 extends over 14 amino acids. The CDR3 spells CASSRDRVYGGYTF. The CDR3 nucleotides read TGTGCCAGCTCCAGGGACAGGGTTTATGGTGGCTACACCTTC.

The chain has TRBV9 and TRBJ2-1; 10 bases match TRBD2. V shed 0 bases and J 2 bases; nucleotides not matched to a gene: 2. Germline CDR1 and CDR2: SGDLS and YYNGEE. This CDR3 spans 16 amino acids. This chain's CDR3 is CASSVEGLAPYNEQFF. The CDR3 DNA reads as TGTGCCAGCAGCGTAGAGGGACTAGCGCCCTACAATGAGCAGTTCTTC. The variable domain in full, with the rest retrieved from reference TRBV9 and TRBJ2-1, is DSGVTQTPKHLITATGQRVTLRCSPRSGDLSVYWYQQSLDQGLQFLIQYYNGEERAKGNILERFSAQQFPDLHSELNLSSLELGDSALYFCASSVEGLAPYNEQFFGPGTRLTVL.

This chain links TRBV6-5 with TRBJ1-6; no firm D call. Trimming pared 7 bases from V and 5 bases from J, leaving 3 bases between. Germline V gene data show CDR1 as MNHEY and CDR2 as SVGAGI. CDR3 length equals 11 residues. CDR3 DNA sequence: TGTGCCAGCACGAATAATTCACCCCTCCACTTT. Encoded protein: CASTNNSPLHF.

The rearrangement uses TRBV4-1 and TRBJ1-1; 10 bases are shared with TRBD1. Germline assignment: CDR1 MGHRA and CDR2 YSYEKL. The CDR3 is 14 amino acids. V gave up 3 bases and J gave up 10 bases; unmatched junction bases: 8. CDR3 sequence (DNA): TGCGCCAGCAGCCAGATGGACAGGGGGAGGTTAGCTTTCTTT. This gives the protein CASSQMDRGRLAFF.

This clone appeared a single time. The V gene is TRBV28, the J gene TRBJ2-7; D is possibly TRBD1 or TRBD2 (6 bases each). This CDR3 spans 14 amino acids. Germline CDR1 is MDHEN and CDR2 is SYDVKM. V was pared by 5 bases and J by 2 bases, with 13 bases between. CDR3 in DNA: TGTGCCAGCAGTGTGCCGGGGGCGACCTACGAGCAGTACTTC. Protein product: CASSVPGATYEQYF.

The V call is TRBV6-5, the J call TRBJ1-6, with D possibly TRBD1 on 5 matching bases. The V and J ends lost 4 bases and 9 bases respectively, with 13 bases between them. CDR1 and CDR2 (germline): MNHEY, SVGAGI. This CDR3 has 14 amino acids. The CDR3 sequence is CASSSRGKGSPLHF. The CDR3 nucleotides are TGTGCCAGCAGTTCAAGGGGAAAAGGTTCACCCCTCCACTTT.

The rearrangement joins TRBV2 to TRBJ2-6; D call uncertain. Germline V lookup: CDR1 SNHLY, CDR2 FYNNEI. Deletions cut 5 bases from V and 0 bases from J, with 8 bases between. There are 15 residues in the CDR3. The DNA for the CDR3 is TGTGCCAGCAGTTCGCTGAGCTCTGGGGCCAACGTCCTGACTTTC. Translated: CASSSLSSGANVLTF.

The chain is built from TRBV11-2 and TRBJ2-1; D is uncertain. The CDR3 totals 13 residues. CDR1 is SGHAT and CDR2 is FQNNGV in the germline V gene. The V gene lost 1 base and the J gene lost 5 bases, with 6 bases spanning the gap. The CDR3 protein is CASSLVRDNEQFF. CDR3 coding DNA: TGTGCCAGCAGCTTAGTTCGGGACAATGAGCAGTTCTTC.

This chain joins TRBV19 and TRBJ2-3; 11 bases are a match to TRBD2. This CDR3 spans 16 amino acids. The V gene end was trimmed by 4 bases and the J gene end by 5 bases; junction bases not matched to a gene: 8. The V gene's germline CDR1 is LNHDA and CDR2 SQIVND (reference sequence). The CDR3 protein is CASSKQLAGAGDTQYF. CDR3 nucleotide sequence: TGTGCCAGTAGTAAACAACTAGCGGGGGCAGGAGATACGCAGTATTTT.

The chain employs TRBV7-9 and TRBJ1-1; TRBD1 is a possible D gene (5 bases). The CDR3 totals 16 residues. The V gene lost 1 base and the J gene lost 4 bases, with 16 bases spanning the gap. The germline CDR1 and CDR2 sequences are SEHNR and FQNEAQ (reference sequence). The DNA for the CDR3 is TGTGCCAGCAGCTTAGGTGGGGGTGGTCGGTTCACTGAAGCTTTCTTT. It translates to CASSLGGGGRFTEAFF.

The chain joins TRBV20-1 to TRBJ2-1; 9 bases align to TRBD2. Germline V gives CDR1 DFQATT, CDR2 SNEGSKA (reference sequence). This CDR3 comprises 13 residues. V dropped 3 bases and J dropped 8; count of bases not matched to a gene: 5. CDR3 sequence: CSASAGGIHEQFF. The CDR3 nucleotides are TGCAGTGCTAGTGCGGGAGGGATTCATGAGCAGTTCTTC.

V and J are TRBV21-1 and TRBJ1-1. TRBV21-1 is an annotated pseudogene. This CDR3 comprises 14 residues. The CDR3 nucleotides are TGTGCCAGCAGCAAAGTCGGGGCGGACACTGAAGCTTTCTTT. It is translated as CASSKVGADTEAFF.

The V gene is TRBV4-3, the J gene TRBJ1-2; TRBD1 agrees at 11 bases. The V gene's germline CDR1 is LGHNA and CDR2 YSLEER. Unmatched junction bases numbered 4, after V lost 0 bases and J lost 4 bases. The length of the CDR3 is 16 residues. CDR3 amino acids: CASSQDWTGGIYGYTF. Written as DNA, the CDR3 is TGCGCCAGCAGCCAAGACTGGACAGGGGGCATCTATGGCTACACCTTC.

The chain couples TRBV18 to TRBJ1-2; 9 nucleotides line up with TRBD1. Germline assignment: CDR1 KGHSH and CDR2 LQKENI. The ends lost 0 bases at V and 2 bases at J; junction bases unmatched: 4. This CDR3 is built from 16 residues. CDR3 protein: CASSPPGDRANYGYTF. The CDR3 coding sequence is TGTGCCAGCTCACCACCGGGGGACAGGGCAAACTATGGCTACACCTTC.